The rows below give T cell receptor beta chains drawn from one sample of a study of identical twins. MiXCR, run by TCRdb on the 5' RACE reads, gives a single entry per CDR3 protein. The sample yields 650,000 to 750,000 distinct CDR3 sequences, around 21% seen once. These data were also filed under a second study, of T cells expressing NK-cell markers.

Sample: PBMCs. Receptors were obtained from a woman under 30 in good health. Both conserved end residues are part of each CDR3. Fields, in order: J gene, D gene, clone size, V gene, CDR3 protein, CDR3 DNA. A D gene is named only where the DNA matches it firmly. Some rows mark clone size as missing; the rest say once, few, many or name a class of expanded clone.

J: TRBJ2-7
D: -
size: -
V: TRBV4-3
CDR3: CASSLRAGRTLEQYF
DNA: TGCGCCAGCAGCTTAAGAGCAGGCAGAACCCTCGAGCAGTACTTC

J: TRBJ1-1
D: TRBD1
size: few
V: TRBV25-1
CDR3: CASQDRRNTEAFF
DNA: TGTGCCAGCCAGGACAGGAGGAACACTGAAGCTTTCTTT

J: TRBJ2-1
D: TRBD2
size: few
V: TRBV5-1
CDR3: CASSLDGREGLDEQFF
DNA: TGCGCCAGCAGCTTGGACGGGCGGGAGGGCCTCGATGAGCAGTTCTTC

J: TRBJ2-7
D: -
size: -
V: TRBV12-3/TRBV12-4
CDR3: CASKLGTGKDEQYF
DNA: TGTGCCAGCAAACTGGGGACGGGAAAGGACGAGCAGTACTTC

J: TRBJ1-5
D: -
size: -
V: TRBV12-3/TRBV12-4
CDR3: CASSWASEGPQHF
DNA: TGTGCCAGCAGTTGGGCCAGCGAAGGGCCCCAGCATTTT

J: TRBJ1-4
D: -
size: -
V: TRBV5-1
CDR3: CASSPGSGGHEKLFF
DNA: TGCGCCAGCAGCCCGGGGTCGGGGGGGCATGAAAAACTGTTTTTT

J: TRBJ1-2
D: -
size: once
V: TRBV20-1
CDR3: CSAQEGTNYGYTF
DNA: TGCAGTGCCCAGGAGGGTACCAACTATGGCTACACCTTC

J: TRBJ1-2
D: -
size: many
V: TRBV6-1
CDR3: CASSRTDNYGYTF
DNA: TGTGCCAGCAGTCGGACTGACAACTATGGCTACACCTTC

J: TRBJ2-6
D: -
size: -
V: TRBV12-3/TRBV12-4
CDR3: CAFSSTPIGVSGANVLTF
DNA: TGTGCCTTCAGTTCCACTCCGATCGGAGTCTCTGGGGCCAACGTCCTGACTTTC

J: TRBJ2-3
D: -
size: -
V: TRBV20-1
CDR3: CSASGGRGVDTQYF
DNA: TGCAGTGCTAGCGGGGGCAGGGGCGTAGATACGCAGTATTTT

J: TRBJ2-3
D: -
size: many
V: TRBV24-1
CDR3: CATSDVGTDTQYF
DNA: TGTGCCACCAGTGATGTCGGAACAGATACGCAGTATTTT

J: TRBJ2-5
D: TRBD2
size: -
V: TRBV12-3/TRBV12-4
CDR3: CASSLVGGADQETQYF
DNA: TGTGCCAGCAGTCTTGTGGGAGGGGCGGACCAAGAGACCCAGTACTTC

J: TRBJ2-4
D: -
size: -
V: TRBV27
CDR3: CASSPYVGGIQYF
DNA: TGTGCCAGCAGTCCTTACGTGGGGGGCATTCAGTACTTC

J: TRBJ1-2
D: -
size: -
V: TRBV3-1
CDR3: CASSQGGGGYGYTF
DNA: TGTGCCAGCAGCCAAGGAGGAGGAGGCTATGGCTACACCTTC

J: TRBJ2-1
D: TRBD2
size: -
V: TRBV20-1
CDR3: CSARVETSGNGRDEQFF
DNA: TGCAGTGCTAGAGTTGAGACTAGCGGGAACGGTAGAGATGAGCAGTTCTTC

J: TRBJ1-2
D: -
size: few
V: TRBV20-1
CDR3: CSASWGNYGYTF
DNA: TGCAGTGCTAGTTGGGGGAACTATGGCTACACCTTC

J: TRBJ1-2
D: -
size: -
V: TRBV12-3/TRBV12-4
CDR3: CASSTGPLYGYTF
DNA: TGTGCCAGCAGTACGGGACCCCTCTATGGCTACACCTTC

J: TRBJ2-1
D: TRBD2
size: many
V: TRBV12-3/TRBV12-4
CDR3: CASSWGGVYNEQFF
DNA: TGTGCCAGCAGTTGGGGGGGAGTCTACAATGAGCAGTTCTTC

J: TRBJ2-4
D: -
size: -
V: TRBV18
CDR3: CASSPNREHWYF
DNA: TGTGCCAGCTCACCAAACAGGGAACATTGGTACTTC

J: TRBJ2-1
D: TRBD2
size: many
V: TRBV7-2
CDR3: CASSPLTSGRGNEQFF
DNA: TGTGCCAGCAGCCCGCTTACTAGCGGGAGGGGAAATGAGCAGTTCTTC

J: TRBJ2-1
D: TRBD2
size: -
V: TRBV18
CDR3: CASSPSGATYNEQFF
DNA: TGTGCCAGCTCACCGAGCGGGGCCACCTACAATGAGCAGTTCTTC

J: TRBJ2-3
D: -
size: few
V: TRBV2
CDR3: CASKTRRDTDTQYF
DNA: TGTGCCAGCAAGACAAGAAGGGACACAGATACGCAGTATTTT

J: TRBJ2-3
D: -
size: -
V: TRBV11-3
CDR3: CASSLEAGSQYF
DNA: TGTGCCAGCAGCTTAGAGGCGGGGTCGCAGTATTTT

J: TRBJ2-2
D: TRBD2
size: few
V: TRBV29-1
CDR3: CSGREGLYTGELFF
DNA: TGCAGCGGGAGGGAGGGATTGTACACCGGGGAGCTGTTTTTT

J: TRBJ2-7
D: -
size: many
V: TRBV10-3
CDR3: CAAMGSYEQYF
DNA: TGTGCGGCCATGGGGTCCTACGAGCAGTACTTC

J: TRBJ2-5
D: -
size: many
V: TRBV20-1
CDR3: CSARAGLGETQYF
DNA: TGCAGTGCTAGAGCGGGACTCGGGGAGACCCAGTACTTC

J: TRBJ2-5
D: -
size: -
V: TRBV12-3/TRBV12-4
CDR3: CASSLRDFQETQYF
DNA: TGTGCCAGCAGTTTAAGGGACTTCCAAGAGACCCAGTACTTC

J: TRBJ2-7
D: TRBD2
size: -
V: TRBV5-1
CDR3: CASSPGGSNEQYF
DNA: TGCGCCAGCAGCCCGGGGGGATCTAACGAGCAGTACTTC

J: TRBJ2-3
D: -
size: -
V: TRBV9
CDR3: CASSEGGPDTQYF
DNA: TGTGCCAGCAGCGAAGGGGGACCAGATACGCAGTATTTT

J: TRBJ2-4
D: -
size: many
V: TRBV7-2
CDR3: CASSLDVGQGGIQYF
DNA: TGTGCCAGCAGCTTAGACGTGGGCCAGGGAGGCATTCAGTACTTC

J: TRBJ2-7
D: -
size: few
V: TRBV3-1
CDR3: CASSQAHAYEQYF
DNA: TGTGCCAGCAGCCAAGCCCACGCGTACGAGCAGTACTTC

J: TRBJ1-1
D: -
size: -
V: TRBV29-1
CDR3: CSAAKGSSMNTEAFF
DNA: TGCAGCGCCGCGAAGGGAAGTTCGATGAACACTGAAGCTTTCTTT